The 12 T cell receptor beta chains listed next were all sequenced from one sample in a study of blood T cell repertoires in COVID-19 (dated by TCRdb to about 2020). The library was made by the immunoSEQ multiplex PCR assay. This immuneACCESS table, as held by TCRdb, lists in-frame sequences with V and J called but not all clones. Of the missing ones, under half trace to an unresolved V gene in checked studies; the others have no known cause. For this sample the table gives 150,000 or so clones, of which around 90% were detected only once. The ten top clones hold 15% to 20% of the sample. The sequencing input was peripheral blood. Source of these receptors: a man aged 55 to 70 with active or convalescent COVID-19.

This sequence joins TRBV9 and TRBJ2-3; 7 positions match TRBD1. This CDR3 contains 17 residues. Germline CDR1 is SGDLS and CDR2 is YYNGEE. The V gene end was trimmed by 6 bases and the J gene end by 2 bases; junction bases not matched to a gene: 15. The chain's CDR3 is CASTEGTGTENTDTQYF. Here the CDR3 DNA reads TGTGCCAGCACGGAAGGAACCGGGACAGAGAACACAGATACGCAGTATTTT.

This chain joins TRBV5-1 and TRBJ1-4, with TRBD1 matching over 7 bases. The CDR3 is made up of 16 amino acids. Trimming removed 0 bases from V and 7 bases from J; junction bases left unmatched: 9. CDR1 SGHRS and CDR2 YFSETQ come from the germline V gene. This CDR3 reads CASSLDTTGRGEKLFF. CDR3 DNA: TGCGCCAGCAGCTTGGATACGACAGGGCGGGGTGAAAAACTGTTTTTT.

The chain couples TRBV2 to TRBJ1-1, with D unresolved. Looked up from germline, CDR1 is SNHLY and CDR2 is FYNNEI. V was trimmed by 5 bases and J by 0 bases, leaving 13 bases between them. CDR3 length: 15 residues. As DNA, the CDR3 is TGTGCCAGCAGTCTAAGCGGTATAATGAACACTGAAGCTTTCTTT. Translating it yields CASSLSGIMNTEAFF.

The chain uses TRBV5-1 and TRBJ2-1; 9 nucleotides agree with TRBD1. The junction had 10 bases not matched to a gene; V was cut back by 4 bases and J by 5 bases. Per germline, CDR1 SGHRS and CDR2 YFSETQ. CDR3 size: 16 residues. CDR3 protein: CASSNLTGTGNNEQFF. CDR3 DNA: TGCGCCAGCAGCAATCTAACCGGGACAGGGAACAATGAGCAGTTCTTC. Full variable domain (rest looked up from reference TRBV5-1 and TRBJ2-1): KAGVTQTPRYLIKTRGQQVTLSCSPISGHRSVSWYQQTPGQGLQFLFEYFSETQRNKGNFPGRFSGRQFSNSRSEMNVSTLELGDSALYLCASSNLTGTGNNEQFFGPGTRLTVL.

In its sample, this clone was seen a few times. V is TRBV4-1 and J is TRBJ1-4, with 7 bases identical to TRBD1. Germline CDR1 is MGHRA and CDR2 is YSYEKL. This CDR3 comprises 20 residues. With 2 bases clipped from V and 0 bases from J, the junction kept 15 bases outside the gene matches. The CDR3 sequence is CASSQPLDRAYRPTNEKLFF. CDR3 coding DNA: TGCGCCAGCAGCCAACCGCTCGACAGGGCTTACCGCCCAACTAATGAAAAACTGTTTTTT.

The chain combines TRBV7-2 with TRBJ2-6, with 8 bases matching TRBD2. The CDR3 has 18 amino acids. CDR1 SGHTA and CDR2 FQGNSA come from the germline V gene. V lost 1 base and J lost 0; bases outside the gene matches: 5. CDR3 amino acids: CASSLGLAGSSGANVLTF. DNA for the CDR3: TGTGCCAGCAGCTTAGGGCTAGCGGGCTCCTCTGGGGCCAACGTCCTGACTTTC.

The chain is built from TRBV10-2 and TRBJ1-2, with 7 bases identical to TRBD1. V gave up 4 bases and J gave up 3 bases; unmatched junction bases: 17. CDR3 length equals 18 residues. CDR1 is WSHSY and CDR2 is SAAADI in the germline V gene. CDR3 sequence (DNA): TGCGCCAGCAGTGGATTTCCCGTGACAGGGAATCGGCACTATGGCTACACCTTC. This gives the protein CASSGFPVTGNRHYGYTF.

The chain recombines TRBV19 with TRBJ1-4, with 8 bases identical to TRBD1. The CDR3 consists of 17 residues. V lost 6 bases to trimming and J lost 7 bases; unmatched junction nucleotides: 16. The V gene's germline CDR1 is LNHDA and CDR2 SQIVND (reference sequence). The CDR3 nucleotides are TGTGCCAGTAGGGTCCGTACCAGGGGGCTGACGACTGAAAAACTGTTTTTT. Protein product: CASRVRTRGLTTEKLFF.

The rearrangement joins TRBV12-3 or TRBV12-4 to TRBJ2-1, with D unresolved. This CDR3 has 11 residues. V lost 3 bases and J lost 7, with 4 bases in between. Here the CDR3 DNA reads TGTGCCAGCAGTTTCACAAATGAGCAGTTCTTC. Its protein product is CASSFTNEQFF.

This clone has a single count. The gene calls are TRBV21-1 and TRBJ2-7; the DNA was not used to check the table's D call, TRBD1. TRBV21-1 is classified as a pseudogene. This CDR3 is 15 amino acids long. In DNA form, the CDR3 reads TGTGCCAGCAGCAATTTGCCAGGGGGCCCCTACGAGCAGTACTTC. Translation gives CASSNLPGGPYEQYF.

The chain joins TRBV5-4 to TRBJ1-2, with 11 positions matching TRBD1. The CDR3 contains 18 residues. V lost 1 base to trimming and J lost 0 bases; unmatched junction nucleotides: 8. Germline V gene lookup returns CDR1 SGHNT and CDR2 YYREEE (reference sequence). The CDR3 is CASSLRIGQGATNYGYTF. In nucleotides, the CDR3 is TGTGCCAGCAGCTTGCGAATCGGACAGGGGGCCACTAACTATGGCTACACCTTC.

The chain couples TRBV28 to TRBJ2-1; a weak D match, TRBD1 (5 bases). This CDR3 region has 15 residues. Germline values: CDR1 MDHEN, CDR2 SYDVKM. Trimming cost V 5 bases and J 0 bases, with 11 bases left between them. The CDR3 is CASSKTGSSYNEQFF. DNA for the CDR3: TGTGCCAGCAGTAAAACAGGTAGCTCCTACAATGAGCAGTTCTTC.